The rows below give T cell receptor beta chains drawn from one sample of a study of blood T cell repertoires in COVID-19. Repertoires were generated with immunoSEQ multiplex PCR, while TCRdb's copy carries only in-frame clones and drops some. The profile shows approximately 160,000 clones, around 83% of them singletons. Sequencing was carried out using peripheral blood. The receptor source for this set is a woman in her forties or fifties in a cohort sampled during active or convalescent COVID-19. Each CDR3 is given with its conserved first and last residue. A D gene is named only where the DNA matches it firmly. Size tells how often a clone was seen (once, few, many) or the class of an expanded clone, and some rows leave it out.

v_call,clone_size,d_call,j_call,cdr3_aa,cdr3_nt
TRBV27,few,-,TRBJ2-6,CASSSAGMLGANVLTF,TGTGCCAGCAGTTCTGCAGGAATGCTTGGGGCCAACGTCCTGACTTTC
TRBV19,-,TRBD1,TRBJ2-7,CASSVDRESEQYF,TGTGCCAGTAGTGTCGACAGGGAGTCCGAGCAGTACTTC
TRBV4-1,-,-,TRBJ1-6,CASSQEQSGPKAANSPLHF,TGCGCCAGCAGCCAAGAACAAAGTGGCCCCAAGGCGGCTAATTCACCCCTCCACTTT
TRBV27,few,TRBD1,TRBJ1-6,CASSSRRDRPQSSSPLHF,TGTGCCAGCAGTTCACGGCGGGACAGACCACAAAGTTCTTCACCCCTCCACTTT
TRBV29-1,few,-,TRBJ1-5,CSVDMGEEPQHF,TGCAGCGTTGATATGGGGGAGGAGCCCCAGCATTTT
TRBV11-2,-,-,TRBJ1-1,CASSLNRDTEAFF,TGTGCCAGCAGCCTCAACAGGGACACTGAAGCTTTCTTT
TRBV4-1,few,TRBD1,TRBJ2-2,CASSERLRDRGNTGELFF,TGCGCCAGCAGCGAGCGATTGAGGGACAGGGGCAACACCGGGGAGCTGTTTTTT
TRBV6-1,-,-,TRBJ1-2,CASSDSGVSYGYTF,TGTGCCAGCAGTGATTCGGGAGTCAGCTATGGCTACACCTTC
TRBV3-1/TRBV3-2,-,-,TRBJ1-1,CASSQPDRANTEAFF,TGTGCCAGCAGCCAACCGGACAGAGCAAACACTGAAGCTTTCTTT
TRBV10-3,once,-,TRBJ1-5,CAIPWTARWPQHF,TGTGCCATCCCATGGACAGCCCGGTGGCCCCAGCATTTT
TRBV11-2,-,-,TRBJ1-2,CASSLGQPNYGYTF,TGTGCCAGCAGCTTAGGACAGCCGAACTATGGCTACACCTTC